One sample yielded the 28 T cell receptor beta chains listed below, sequenced in a study of blood T cell repertoires in COVID-19 (dated by TCRdb to about 2020). The library was produced with the immunoSEQ multiplex PCR assay. TCRdb limited this immuneACCESS table to in-frame rearrangements with V and J called. A share of clones is missing; checked studies link under half to unresolved V genes, and the rest is unexplained. The sample data list more than 250,000 clones, and around 86% of these were observed just once. In total, the top ten clones hold roughly 3% of the sample. Source material: PBMCs or T cells enriched from blood (not recorded which). All receptors derive from a woman in her late teens or twenties who had recovered from COVID-19.

This clone is a singleton in its sample. J is TRBJ1-1 and V is TRBV11-1, with D perhaps TRBD1 (6 bases). Germline lookup yields CDR1 SGHAT and CDR2 FQDESV (reference sequence). Trimming shortened V by 4 bases and J by 4 bases, and 10 bases separated the two germline ends. The CDR3 is 13 amino acids. The CDR3 bases are TGTGCCAGCAGCTACAGGGTGGTCACTGAAGCTTTCTTT. Translating it yields CASSYRVVTEAFF.

The genes are TRBV5-6 and TRBJ2-1; 8 positions match TRBD1. J was trimmed by 8 bases and V by 0 bases; bases with no gene match: 10. The germline V gene encodes CDR1 SGHDT and CDR2 YYEEEE. The CDR3 runs 16 residues. CDR3 DNA sequence: TGTGCCAGCAGCTTGGGGTGGACAGGGTTTGGGCATGAGCAGTTCTTC. Its translation is CASSLGWTGFGHEQFF.

The V and J genes are TRBV6-6 and TRBJ1-3; TRBD1 matches 8 bases. The CDR3 totals 14 residues. CDR1 and CDR2 (germline): MNHNY, SVGAGI (reference sequence). V lost 6 bases and J lost 1; bases outside the gene matches: 2. The CDR3 DNA follows: TGTGCCAGCAGAAGACAGGGGTCTGGAAACACCATATATTTT. This gives the protein CASRRQGSGNTIYF.

The chain combines TRBV7-2 with TRBJ2-3; TRBD1 matches 8 bases. Germline V gene lookup returns CDR1 SGHTA and CDR2 FQGNSA. The ends lost 1 base at V and 4 bases at J; junction bases unmatched: 13. The CDR3 has 18 residues. This CDR3 reads CASSLVGMAGGAADTQYF. As DNA, the CDR3 is TGTGCCAGCAGCTTAGTGGGTATGGCAGGGGGCGCAGCAGATACGCAGTATTTT.

The rearrangement joins TRBV19 to TRBJ2-2; 12 bases map to TRBD2. V trimming: 5 bases; J trimming: 6 bases; junction bases outside the gene matches: 7. This CDR3 comprises 16 residues. CDR1 LNHDA and CDR2 SQIVND come from the germline V gene (reference sequence). CDR3 in DNA: TGTGCCAGTAGTTGGGGACTAGCGGGTGGGGCCGGGGAGCTGTTTTTT. Its translation is CASSWGLAGGAGELFF.

This clone was observed a single time. The V and J genes are TRBV6-5 and TRBJ1-5; D unclear. Germline values: CDR1 MNHEY, CDR2 SVGAGI. V was shortened by 8 bases and J by 7 bases, with 12 bases between the two germline ends. The CDR3 length is 12 residues. This CDR3 reads CASAWVSQPQHF. Written as DNA, the CDR3 is TGTGCCAGCGCTTGGGTTAGCCAGCCCCAGCATTTT.

This clone appeared once. The chain recombines TRBV5-4 with TRBJ2-3; 9 nucleotides match TRBD2. The CDR3 is 15 amino acids. V shed 4 bases and J 4 bases; nucleotides not matched to a gene: 7. Germline loops: CDR1 SGHNT, CDR2 YYREEE (reference sequence). The CDR3 region is CASSLRAGGADTQYF. CDR3 coding DNA: TGTGCCAGCAGCCTCCGAGCGGGGGGAGCAGATACGCAGTATTTT. The variable domain in full, completed from reference TRBV5-4 and TRBJ2-3, reads ETGVTQSPTHLIKTRGQQVTLRCSSQSGHNTVSWYQQALGQGPQFIFQYYREEENGRGNFPPRFSGLQFPNYSSELNVNALELDDSALYLCASSLRAGGADTQYFGPGTRLTVL.

The chain links TRBV28 to TRBJ2-2; TRBD2 matches at 9 bases. Germline V gives CDR1 MDHEN, CDR2 SYDVKM. The V segment lost 6 bases and the J segment 0 bases; nucleotides outside the gene matches: 5. The CDR3 covers 16 residues. The CDR3 nucleotides read TGTGCCAGCAGCGTCTTAGCGGGGGCGAACACCGGGGAGCTGTTTTTT. Amino acids: CASSVLAGANTGELFF.

In its sample, this clone was seen a few times. The CDR3 loop is CASSEGGEGNQPQHF. CDR3 bases: TGTGCCAGTAGCGAAGGGGGGGAGGGCAATCAGCCCCAGCATTTT. V usage is TRBV19 and J usage is TRBJ1-5; possible D gene TRBD1, 6 bases. Germline V CDR1 and CDR2: LNHDA, SQIVND (reference sequence). The CDR3 is 15 residues long. Trimming removed 6 bases from V and 2 bases from J, with 14 bases in between.

This chain's CDR3 is CSARPGQGAFF. The CDR3, as DNA: TGCAGTGCTAGACCCGGACAGGGAGCTTTCTTT. The rearrangement links TRBV20-1 to TRBJ1-1; TRBD1 aligns across 8 bases. V gave up 2 bases and J gave up 10 bases; unmatched junction bases: 3. In germline, CDR1 is DFQATT, CDR2 SNEGSKA (reference sequence). The CDR3 runs 11 residues.

This chain joins TRBV6-5 and TRBJ1-1; D possibly corresponds to TRBD1 (5 bases). V dropped 0 bases and J dropped 8 bases, with 10 bases sitting between them. The CDR3 loop spans 13 amino acids. Per the germline V gene, CDR1 is MNHEY and CDR2 is SVGAGI. This CDR3 is CASSYSGGGEAFF. CDR3 in DNA: TGTGCCAGCAGTTACTCTGGGGGAGGAGAAGCTTTCTTT.

This clone occurred once. This chain uses TRBV9 with TRBJ2-7; 8 nucleotides line up with TRBD2. With V trimmed by 3 bases and J by 1 base, 3 bases remained unmatched. The germline gives CDR1 SGDLS, CDR2 YYNGEE. CDR3 size: 14 residues. The CDR3 DNA sequence: TGTGCCAGCAGCGGAGGGACTAGTTCCTACGAGCAGTACTTC. It translates to CASSGGTSSYEQYF.

The rearrangement uses TRBV9 and TRBJ1-5; TRBD1 might be the D (5 bases). The CDR3 loop spans 14 amino acids. The germline V gene encodes CDR1 SGDLS and CDR2 YYNGEE. The germline V and J ends were trimmed by 3 bases and 7 bases, with 14 bases remaining between them. In DNA form, the CDR3 reads TGTGCCAGCAGCGCCGACGACAGAAAACAGCCCCAGCATTTT. Its translation is CASSADDRKQPQHF.

The chain has TRBV30 and TRBJ2-1; 9 bases are a match to TRBD2. Unmatched junction bases numbered 7, after V lost 2 bases and J lost 8 bases. Germline CDR1 GTSNPN, CDR2 SVGIG (reference sequence). The CDR3 runs to 14 residues. The CDR3 sequence is CAWSKGLAGDEQFF. CDR3 sequence (DNA): TGTGCCTGGAGTAAGGGACTAGCCGGCGATGAGCAGTTCTTC.

The sample holds a few counts of this clone. V usage is TRBV5-5 and J usage is TRBJ2-7; tentative D call: TRBD2 (5 bases). The CDR3 is 14 amino acids. CDR1 is SGHKS, CDR2 YYEKEE, per germline (reference sequence). The V gene lost 0 bases and the J gene lost 0 bases, with 7 bases spanning the gap. CDR3: CASSLGSGSYEQYF. The CDR3 DNA is TGTGCCAGCAGCTTGGGCAGCGGCTCCTACGAGCAGTACTTC.

The genes are TRBV2 and TRBJ2-1; 10 bases match TRBD2. CDR1 SNHLY and CDR2 FYNNEI come from the germline V gene. Losses at the gene ends were 2 bases for V and 6 bases for J; bases not matched to a gene: 4. The CDR3 has 15 amino acids. The CDR3 loop reads CASSELTSGSNEQFF. The CDR3, as DNA: TGTGCCAGCAGTGAATTGACTAGCGGGTCCAATGAGCAGTTCTTC. Based on the CDR3 plus reference TRBV2 and TRBJ2-1, the full variable domain is EPEVTQTPSHQVTQMGQEVILRCVPISNHLYFYWYRQILGQKVEFLVSFYNNEISEKSEIFDDQFSVERPDGSNFTLKIRSTKLEDSAMYFCASSELTSGSNEQFFGPGTRLTVL.

This chain links TRBV7-9 with TRBJ1-2, with 9 bases aligning to TRBD1. Germline loops: CDR1 SEHNR, CDR2 FQNEAQ (reference sequence). The CDR3 covers 16 residues. Trimming at V came to 5 bases and at J to 0 bases, leaving 7 bases not matched to a gene. CDR3 in amino acids: CASSTPGQGANYGYTF. The DNA of the CDR3 is TGTGCCAGCAGCACTCCGGGACAGGGCGCTAACTATGGCTACACCTTC. Full variable domain (rest looked up from reference TRBV7-9 and TRBJ1-2): DTGVSQNPRHKITKRGQNVTFRCDPISEHNRLYWYRQTLGQGPEFLTYFQNEAQLEKSRLLSDRFSAERPKGSFSTLEIQRTEQGDSAMYLCASSTPGQGANYGYTFGSGTRLTVV.

This sequence joins TRBV4-2 and TRBJ2-7; no reliable D call. CDR3 length: 15 amino acids. Per germline, CDR1 LGHNA and CDR2 YNFKEQ. The V end lost 1 base, the J end lost 2 bases, and 12 bases lay between the germline ends. The CDR3 DNA sequence: TGTGCCAGCAGCCAAGGTCGGCGGCCAACCTACGAGCAGTACTTC. Residues: CASSQGRRPTYEQYF.

The chain couples TRBV5-4 to TRBJ2-7; 11 bases are shared with TRBD2. Germline V gene sequence: CDR1 SGHNT, CDR2 YYREEE (reference sequence). J gave up 4 bases and V 2 bases, and 11 bases lay outside the gene matches. The CDR3 covers 17 residues. The CDR3 here is CASSFQSGTSGIYEQYF. In DNA form, the CDR3 reads TGTGCCAGCAGCTTTCAATCCGGGACTAGCGGTATATACGAGCAGTACTTC.

The chain recombines TRBV24-1 with TRBJ2-7; 10 nucleotides agree with TRBD1. Germline CDR1 reads KGHDR; CDR2 reads SFDVKD. This CDR3 has 14 residues. V shed 9 bases and J 5 bases; nucleotides not matched to a gene: 9. DNA of the CDR3: TGTGCCACCGAGAAGACAGGGGGCGCTAACGAGCAGTACTTC. Amino acids: CATEKTGGANEQYF.

The chain has TRBV29-1 and TRBJ1-1; D gene uncertain. Germline lookup yields CDR1 SQVTM and CDR2 ANQGSEA. The CDR3 runs 12 residues. The V end lost 5 bases, the J end lost 0 bases, and 7 bases lay between the germline ends. The CDR3 here is CSVSGMNTEAFF. CDR3 DNA sequence: TGCAGCGTTAGCGGCATGAACACTGAAGCTTTCTTT.

CDR3 in DNA: TGCAGTGCTAGTCGTCGGAGGCTTGAAGCTTTCTTT. Encoded protein: CSASRRRLEAFF. The chain couples TRBV20-1 to TRBJ1-1, with D unclear. CDR1 and CDR2 from the germline V gene are DFQATT and SNEGSKA (reference sequence). CDR3 length: 12 residues. V lost 3 bases and J lost 7, with 12 bases in between.

This rearrangement joins TRBV11-2 to TRBJ2-1; 8 nucleotides match TRBD2. The CDR3 runs to 17 residues. V dropped 4 bases and J dropped 2; count of bases not matched to a gene: 10. Per germline, CDR1 SGHAT and CDR2 FQNNGV. CDR3 sequence: CASSSPIAGPTYNEQFF. CDR3 DNA: TGTGCCAGCAGCTCCCCTATAGCGGGACCTACCTACAATGAGCAGTTCTTC.

The chain joins TRBV18 to TRBJ2-5; 7 bases map to TRBD2. CDR1 is KGHSH and CDR2 is LQKENI in the germline V gene. This CDR3 region has 16 residues. Trimming cost V 3 bases and J 7 bases; bases outside gene matches: 14. The CDR3 sequence: CASSPRRGAGAGTQYF. In DNA form, the CDR3 reads TGTGCCAGCTCACCCCGGAGAGGGGCGGGAGCGGGGACCCAGTACTTC. Using reference TRBV18 and TRBJ2-5 for the parts outside the CDR3, the full variable domain is NAGVMQNPRHLVRRRGQEARLRCSPMKGHSHVYWYRQLPEEGLKFMVYLQKENIIDESGMPKERFSAEFPKEGPSILRIQQVVRGDSAAYFCASSPRRGAGAGTQYFGPGTRLLVL.

The rearrangement uses TRBV24-1 and TRBJ1-4; the D gene is possibly TRBD1 (6 bases). The V gene lost 1 base and the J gene lost 3 bases, with 17 bases spanning the gap. The CDR3 contains 18 residues. Germline V gene lookup returns CDR1 KGHDR and CDR2 SFDVKD. For the CDR3, the DNA is TGTGCCACCAGTGATTTAATTCGGGGGGCGCAGTCTAATGAAAAACTGTTTTTT. This translates into CATSDLIRGAQSNEKLFF.

The chain has TRBV18 and TRBJ1-5; D is undetermined. Trimming pared 2 bases from V and 5 bases from J, leaving 10 bases between. CDR3 length equals 14 residues. Per the germline V gene, CDR1 is KGHSH and CDR2 is LQKENI. CDR3 nucleotides: TGTGCCAGCTCACCAGGGATGGAGGATCAGCCCCAGCATTTT. Translated, it gives CASSPGMEDQPQHF.

This clone was picked up one time. The chain employs TRBV6-1 and TRBJ2-5, with D perhaps matching TRBD1 (8 bases). CDR1 and CDR2 from the germline V gene are MNHNS and SASEGT. This CDR3 has 16 amino acids. Trimming cost V 3 bases and J 1 base, with 15 bases left between them. CDR3 coding DNA: TGTGCCAGCAGTGACCCTACAGGGGGGGGCCAAGAGACCCAGTACTTC. Translation: CASSDPTGGGQETQYF.

The chain carries TRBV4-1 and TRBJ2-3; a weak D match, TRBD2 (6 bases). The CDR3 has 14 residues. CDR1 and CDR2 from the germline V gene are MGHRA and YSYEKL. V was trimmed by 4 bases and J by 5 bases, leaving 13 bases between them. For the CDR3, the DNA is TGCGCCAGCAGCCGCTTGACTAGTGGAGATACGCAGTATTTT. It specifies CASSRLTSGDTQYF.